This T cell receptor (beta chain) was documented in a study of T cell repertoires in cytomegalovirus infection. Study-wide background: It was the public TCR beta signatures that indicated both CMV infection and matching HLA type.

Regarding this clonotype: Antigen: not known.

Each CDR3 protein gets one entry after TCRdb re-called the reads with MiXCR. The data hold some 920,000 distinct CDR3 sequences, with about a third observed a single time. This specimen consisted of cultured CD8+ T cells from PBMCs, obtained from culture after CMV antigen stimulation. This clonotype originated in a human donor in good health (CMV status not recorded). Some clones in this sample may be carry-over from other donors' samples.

CDR3 nucleotides: TGTGCCAGCAGTGACGTGCGACAGGGACTTGAAAAACTGTTTTTT. It codes for CASSDVRQGLEKLFF. V gene TRBV2 combines with J gene TRBJ1-4; 7 nucleotides match TRBD1. Looked up from germline, CDR1 is SNHLY and CDR2 is FYNNEI. The CDR3 is 15 amino acids. V dropped 3 bases and J dropped 7; count of bases not matched to a gene: 8.